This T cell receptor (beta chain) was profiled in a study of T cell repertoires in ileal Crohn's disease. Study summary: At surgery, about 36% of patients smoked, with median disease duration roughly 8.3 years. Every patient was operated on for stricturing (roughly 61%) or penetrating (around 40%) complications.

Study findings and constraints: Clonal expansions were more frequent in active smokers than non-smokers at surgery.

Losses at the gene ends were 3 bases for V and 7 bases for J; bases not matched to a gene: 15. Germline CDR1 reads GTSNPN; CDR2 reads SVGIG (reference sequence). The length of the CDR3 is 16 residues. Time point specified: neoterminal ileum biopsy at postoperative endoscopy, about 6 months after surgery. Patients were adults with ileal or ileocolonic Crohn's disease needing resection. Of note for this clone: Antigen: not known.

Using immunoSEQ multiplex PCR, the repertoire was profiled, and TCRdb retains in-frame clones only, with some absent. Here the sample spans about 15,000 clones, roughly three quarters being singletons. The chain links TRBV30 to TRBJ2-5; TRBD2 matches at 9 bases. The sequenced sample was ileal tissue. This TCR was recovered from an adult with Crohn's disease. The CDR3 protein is CAWRSSQLAGPWTQYF. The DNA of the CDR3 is TGTGCCTGGAGGAGCTCCCAACTAGCGGGCCCTTGGACCCAGTACTTC.